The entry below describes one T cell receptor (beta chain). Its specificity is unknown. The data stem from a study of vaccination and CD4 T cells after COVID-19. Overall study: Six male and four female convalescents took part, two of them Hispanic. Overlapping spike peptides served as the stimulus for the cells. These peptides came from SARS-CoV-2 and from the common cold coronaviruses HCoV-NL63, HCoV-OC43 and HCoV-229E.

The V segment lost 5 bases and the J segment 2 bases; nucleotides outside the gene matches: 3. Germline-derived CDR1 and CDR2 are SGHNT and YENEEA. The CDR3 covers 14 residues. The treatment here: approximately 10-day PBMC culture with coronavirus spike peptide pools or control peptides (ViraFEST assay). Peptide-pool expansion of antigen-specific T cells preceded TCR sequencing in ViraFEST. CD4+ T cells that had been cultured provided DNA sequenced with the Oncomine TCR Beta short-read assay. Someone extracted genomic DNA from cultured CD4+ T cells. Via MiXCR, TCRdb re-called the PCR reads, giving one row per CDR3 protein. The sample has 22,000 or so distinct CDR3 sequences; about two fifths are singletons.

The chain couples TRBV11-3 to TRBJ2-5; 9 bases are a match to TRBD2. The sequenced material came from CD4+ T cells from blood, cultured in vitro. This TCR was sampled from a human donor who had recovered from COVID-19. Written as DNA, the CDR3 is TGTGCCAGCAGCAGGACTAGCGCACAAGAGACCCAGTACTTC. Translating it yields CASSRTSAQETQYF.